This record looks at one T cell receptor (beta chain) sequence and its context. In the study's own analysis: Researchers report that nucleated cell counts were estimated from reference gene primer amplification. Using immunoSEQ multiplex PCR, the repertoire was profiled, and TCRdb retains in-frame clones only, with some absent. V and J calls and clone size follow that table, whereas D and trimming were derived from the DNA. Of roughly 100,000 clones listed, almost 85% are singletons. Germline V gives CDR1 KGHSH, CDR2 LQKENI. Trimming left V 3 bases short and J 8 bases short, with 15 bases between. The CDR3 totals 14 residues. This record comes from a study of blood T cell repertoires in COVID-19. Whole-study context: Some COVID-19 samples were acute and others convalescent; all came from the United States, Italy and Spain. PBMCs, B-cell-depleted T cells, or T cells were the source of the cDNA or gDNA that made up the material.

This clonotype originated in a man in his forties or fifties with active or convalescent COVID-19. The source material was peripheral blood. The chain recombines TRBV18 with TRBJ2-3; weak D call: TRBD2 (5 bases). The CDR3 reads CASSPRTREGTQYF. The CDR3 DNA follows: TGTGCCAGCTCACCTCGGACTCGCGAAGGTACGCAGTATTTT.